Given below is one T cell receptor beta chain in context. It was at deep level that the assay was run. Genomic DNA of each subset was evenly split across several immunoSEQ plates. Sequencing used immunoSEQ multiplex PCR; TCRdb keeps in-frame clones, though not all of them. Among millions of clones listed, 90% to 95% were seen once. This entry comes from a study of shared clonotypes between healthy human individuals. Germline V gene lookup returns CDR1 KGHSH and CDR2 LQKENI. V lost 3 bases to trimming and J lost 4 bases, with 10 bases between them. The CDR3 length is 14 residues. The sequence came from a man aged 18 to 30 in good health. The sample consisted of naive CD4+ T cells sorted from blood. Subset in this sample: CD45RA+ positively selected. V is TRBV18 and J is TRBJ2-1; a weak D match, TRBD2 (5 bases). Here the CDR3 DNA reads TGTGCCAGCTCACCCAATAGCGTATACAATGAGCAGTTCTTC. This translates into CASSPNSVYNEQFF.